Below, 21 T cell receptor beta chains from the same sample are listed, as sequenced in a study of blood T cell repertoires in COVID-19. The repertoire was sequenced with immunoSEQ multiplex PCR; TCRdb's copy has only in-frame clones and lacks some. The data contain about 190,000 clones, more than 70% of them seen just once; the ten biggest clones take up more than 9%. Sequenced sample: peripheral blood. These receptors originate from a woman at least 80 years old with active or convalescent COVID-19.

The chain couples TRBV5-4 to TRBJ2-2, with 10 bases aligning to TRBD2. V shed 2 bases and J 3 bases; nucleotides not matched to a gene: 7. Germline V CDR1 and CDR2: SGHNT, YYREEE (reference sequence). CDR3 length equals 17 residues. The DNA for the CDR3 is TGTGCCAGCAGCTTAAACCTAGCGGGAGTTGACACCGGGGAGCTGTTTTTT. The encoded protein is CASSLNLAGVDTGELFF.

This clone has just one count. This chain joins TRBV2 and TRBJ2-6; 7 positions match TRBD1. CDR3 length: 15 residues. The ends lost 4 bases at V and 4 bases at J; junction bases unmatched: 4. CDR1 is SNHLY, CDR2 FYNNEI, per germline. This CDR3 reads CASSGQGGGANVLTF. DNA of the CDR3: TGTGCCAGCAGTGGACAGGGTGGAGGGGCCAACGTCCTGACTTTC.

This chain links TRBV5-4 with TRBJ2-7, with 10 bases lining up with TRBD1. The length of the CDR3 is 15 residues. Germline trimming cut 4 bases from V and 2 bases from J; bases unmatched to any gene: 6. The germline gives CDR1 SGHNT, CDR2 YYREEE (reference sequence). The CDR3 nucleotides read TGTGCCAGCAGCGCGGGACAGGGGAATACCTACGAGCAGTACTTC. Protein: CASSAGQGNTYEQYF. The full variable domain, with the rest looked up from reference TRBV5-4 and TRBJ2-7, is ETGVTQSPTHLIKTRGQQVTLRCSSQSGHNTVSWYQQALGQGPQFIFQYYREEENGRGNFPPRFSGLQFPNYSSELNVNALELDDSALYLCASSAGQGNTYEQYFGPGTRLTVT.

A note on this clone: A much larger clone lies one base from this, so it may be a read error. The chain joins TRBV6-4 to TRBJ1-1, with 7 bases identical to TRBD1. The germline CDR1 and CDR2 sequences are MRHNA and SNTAGT. CDR3 length equals 13 residues. V trimming: 6 bases; J trimming: 1 base; junction bases outside the gene matches: 2. For the CDR3, the DNA is TGTGCCAGCAGCCGGGACAGGAACACTGAAGCTTTCTTT. Its protein product is CASSRDRNTEAFF.

V is TRBV28 and J is TRBJ2-7; perhaps TRBD1 as D (6 bases). There are 15 residues in the CDR3. In germline, CDR1 is MDHEN, CDR2 SYDVKM. The V gene lost 3 bases and the J gene lost 3 bases, with 15 bases spanning the gap. The CDR3 nucleotides are TGTGCCAGCAGTTTTCCTGCCGGACAGTACTACGAGCAGTACTTC. It specifies CASSFPAGQYYEQYF.

The chain recombines TRBV3-1 (or the pseudogene TRBV3-2) with TRBJ1-5; 9 bases agree with TRBD1. The trim removed 5 bases at V and 2 bases at J, leaving 4 bases unmatched. CDR1 is LGHDT, CDR2 YNNKEL, per germline (reference sequence). CDR3 length equals 15 residues. The CDR3 DNA reads as TGTGCCAGCAGCTGGGGACAGGGAGGCAATCAGCCCCAGCATTTT. Translating it yields CASSWGQGGNQPQHF.

V gene TRBV5-1 combines with J gene TRBJ2-7; unclear D gene. Between the trimmed V and J ends, which lost 2 bases and 0 bases, there was a span of 18 bases. The germline V gene has CDR1 SGHRS and CDR2 YFSETQ. The CDR3 spans 17 residues. CDR3 nucleotides: TGCGCCAGCAGCTTATTGAGCTCGCAGGCCTCCTCCTACGAGCAGTACTTC. It specifies CASSLLSSQASSYEQYF.

The gene calls are TRBV7-8 and TRBJ2-3, with D possibly matching TRBD2 (7 bases). The CDR3 has 16 amino acids. Germline-derived CDR1 and CDR2 are SGHVS and FQNEAQ. The V gene lost 5 bases and the J gene lost 2 bases, with 17 bases spanning the gap. The CDR3 DNA reads TGTGCCAGCAGCCCCTTCCGGGGGGCACTCACAGATACGCAGTATTTT. Protein: CASSPFRGALTDTQYF.

The CDR3 DNA sequence: TGTGCCAGTAGCAGGGGACAGTCTAACACTGAAGCTTTCTTT. Translation: CASSRGQSNTEAFF. The V call is TRBV19, the J call TRBJ1-1, with 7 bases that match TRBD1. The V and J ends lost 6 bases and 2 bases, in that order; junction bases with no gene match: 6. This CDR3 has 14 residues. CDR1 is LNHDA, CDR2 SQIVND, per germline (reference sequence).

The chain combines TRBV18 with TRBJ2-1; 7 bases align to TRBD2. The CDR3 is 13 residues long. After removal of 6 bases from V and 3 bases from J, the junction contained 2 bases not matched to a gene. Germline-derived CDR1 and CDR2 are KGHSH and LQKENI. CDR3 sequence (DNA): TGTGCCAGCTCGGGGGACTACTACAATGAGCAGTTCTTC. This sequence encodes CASSGDYYNEQFF.

The rearrangement joins TRBV12-3 or TRBV12-4 to TRBJ1-6; D is perhaps TRBD1 (6 bases). The CDR3 consists of 13 residues. Trimming pared 5 bases from V and 10 bases from J, leaving 12 bases between. The CDR3 region has the DNA TGTGCCAGCAGTACCGCAGGGGACTCACCCCTCCACTTT. Amino acid sequence: CASSTAGDSPLHF.

V usage is TRBV29-1 and J usage is TRBJ2-3; D is uncertain. This CDR3 has 16 amino acids. V lost 2 bases and J lost 5, with 20 bases in between. Germline assignment: CDR1 SQVTM and CDR2 ANQGSEA. CDR3 DNA sequence: TGCAGCGTTGAAATCGGGTCCGTTGTGTCTGTAGATACGCAGTATTTT. Its translation: CSVEIGSVVSVDTQYF.

On this clone itself: The junction does not match germline at one end; this may be a read error. This chain joins TRBV7-7 and TRBJ2-7; no clear D. This CDR3 spans 13 amino acids. In germline, CDR1 is SSHAT, CDR2 FNYEAQ (reference sequence). This CDR3 is CASSFSISYEQYF. CDR3 in DNA: TGTGCTAGCAGCTTTTCTATTTCCTACGAGCAGTACTTC.

The chain carries TRBV5-4 and TRBJ2-5, with TRBD1 matching 9 bases. This CDR3 spans 15 amino acids. Germline CDR1 reads SGHNT; CDR2 reads YYREEE (reference sequence). The J segment lost 5 bases and the V segment lost 2 bases, leaving 7 bases of the junction unmatched. The CDR3 DNA is TGTGCCAGCAGCTTTTTATCCGACAGGGGGGAGACCCAGTACTTC. Translation: CASSFLSDRGETQYF.

This chain links TRBV7-6 with TRBJ2-5, with D possibly matching TRBD1 (6 bases). Trimming took 5 bases from V and 2 from J, leaving 12 bases between them. Germline CDR1 SGHVS, CDR2 FNYEAQ. The CDR3 totals 14 residues. The CDR3 sequence: CASSRRTAQETQYF. The CDR3 DNA is TGTGCCAGCAGCAGACGGACAGCACAAGAGACCCAGTACTTC.

This chain joins TRBV27 and TRBJ1-1; a possible D gene is TRBD1 (5 bases). The CDR3 runs 15 residues. Trimming took 2 bases from V and 0 from J, leaving 10 bases between them. Germline V gene data show CDR1 as MNHEY and CDR2 as SMNVEV (reference sequence). The CDR3 here is CASSLRPGLNTEAFF. In DNA form, the CDR3 reads TGTGCCAGCAGTTTACGTCCAGGGCTGAACACTGAAGCTTTCTTT.

V and J are TRBV4-2 and TRBJ1-3, with TRBD1 as a possible D gene (5 bases). This CDR3 region has 17 residues. Deletions cut 3 bases from V and 4 bases from J, with 19 bases between. Germline CDR1 is LGHNA and CDR2 is YNFKEQ. CDR3 loop: CASSHNYPRTKGNTIYF. DNA of the CDR3: TGTGCCAGCAGCCACAATTACCCTCGGACAAAAGGAAACACCATATATTTT.

V gene TRBV28 combines with J gene TRBJ1-6, with D possibly TRBD1 on 6 matching bases. From germline, CDR1 is MDHEN and CDR2 SYDVKM. This CDR3 contains 13 residues. Trimming took 5 bases from V and 9 from J, leaving 11 bases between them. This chain's CDR3 is CASSPTGISPLHF. Written as DNA, the CDR3 is TGTGCCAGCAGTCCTACAGGGATTTCACCCCTCCACTTT.

This clone was recorded only once. The chain uses TRBV5-1 and TRBJ2-1; a possible D gene is TRBD1 (6 bases). Germline assignment: CDR1 SGHRS and CDR2 YFSETQ. The V and J ends lost 4 bases and 3 bases respectively, with 11 bases between them. There are 14 residues in the CDR3. Written as DNA, the CDR3 is TGCGCCAGCAGCAAAGGACAGAACTACAATGAGCAGTTCTTC. Translated, it gives CASSKGQNYNEQFF.

This clone was counted once. The rearrangement joins TRBV6-1 to TRBJ1-2; D is ambiguous. Germline assignment: CDR1 MNHNS and CDR2 SASEGT. V was shortened by 1 base and J by 4 bases, with 7 bases between the two germline ends. CDR3 length: 13 residues. In DNA, the CDR3 is TGTGCCAGCAGTGAAGGGCTTGCCTATGGCTACACCTTC. Translation: CASSEGLAYGYTF.

CDR3 amino acids: CASSRQSGTEAFF. The CDR3 DNA reads as TGTGCCAGTAGTCGACAGAGTGGTACTGAAGCTTTCTTT. V and J are TRBV19 and TRBJ1-1, with a tentative D call TRBD1 (5 bases). The germline V and J ends were trimmed by 5 bases and 5 bases, with 12 bases remaining between them. CDR3 length equals 13 residues. The germline gives CDR1 LNHDA, CDR2 SQIVND (reference sequence).